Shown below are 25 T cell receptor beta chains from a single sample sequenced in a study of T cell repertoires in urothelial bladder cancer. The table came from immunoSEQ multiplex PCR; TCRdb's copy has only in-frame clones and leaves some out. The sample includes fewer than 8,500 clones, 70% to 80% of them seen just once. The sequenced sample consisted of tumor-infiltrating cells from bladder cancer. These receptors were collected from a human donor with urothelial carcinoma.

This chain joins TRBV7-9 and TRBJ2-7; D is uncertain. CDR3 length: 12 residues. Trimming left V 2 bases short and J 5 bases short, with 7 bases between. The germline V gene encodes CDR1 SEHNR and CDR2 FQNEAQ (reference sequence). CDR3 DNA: TGTGCCAGCAGCTTAAGTGGGGACGAGCAGTACTTC. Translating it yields CASSLSGDEQYF.

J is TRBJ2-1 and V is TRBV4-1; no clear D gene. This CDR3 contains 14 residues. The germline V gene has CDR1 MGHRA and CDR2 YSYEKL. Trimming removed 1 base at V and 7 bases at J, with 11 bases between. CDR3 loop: CASSQVGERNEQFF. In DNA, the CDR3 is TGCGCCAGCAGCCAAGTTGGTGAGAGAAATGAGCAGTTCTTC.

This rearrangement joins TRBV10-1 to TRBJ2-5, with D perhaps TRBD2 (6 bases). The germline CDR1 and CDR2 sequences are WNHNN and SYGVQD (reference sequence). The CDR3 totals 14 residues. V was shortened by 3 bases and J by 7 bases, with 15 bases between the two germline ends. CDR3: CASSDSTLGGTQYF. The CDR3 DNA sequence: TGCGCCAGCAGTGACTCGACCCTCGGGGGGACCCAGTACTTC.

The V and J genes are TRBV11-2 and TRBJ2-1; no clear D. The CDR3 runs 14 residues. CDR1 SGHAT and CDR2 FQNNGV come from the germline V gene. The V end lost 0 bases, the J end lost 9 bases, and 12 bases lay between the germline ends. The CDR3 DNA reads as TGTGCCAGCAGCTTAGATCCCGCTAGTGTTGAGCAGTTCTTC. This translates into CASSLDPASVEQFF. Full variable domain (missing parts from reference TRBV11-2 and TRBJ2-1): EAGVAQSPRYKIIEKRQSVAFWCNPISGHATLYWYQQILGQGPKLLIQFQNNGVVDDSQLPKDRFSAERLKGVDSTLKIQPAKLEDSAVYLCASSLDPASVEQFFGPGTRLTVL.

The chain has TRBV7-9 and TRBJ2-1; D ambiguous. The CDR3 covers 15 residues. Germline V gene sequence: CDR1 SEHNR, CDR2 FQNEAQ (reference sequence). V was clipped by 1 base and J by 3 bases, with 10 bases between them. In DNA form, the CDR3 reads TGTGCCAGCAGCTTAGGGGCAGGCCTCTACAATGAGCAGTTCTTC. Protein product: CASSLGAGLYNEQFF.

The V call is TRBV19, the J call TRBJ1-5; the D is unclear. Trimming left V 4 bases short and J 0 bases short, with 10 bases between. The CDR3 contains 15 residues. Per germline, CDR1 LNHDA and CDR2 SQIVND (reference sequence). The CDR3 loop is CASSSAPYSNQPQHF. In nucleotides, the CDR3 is TGTGCCAGTAGTAGCGCCCCTTATAGCAATCAGCCCCAGCATTTT.

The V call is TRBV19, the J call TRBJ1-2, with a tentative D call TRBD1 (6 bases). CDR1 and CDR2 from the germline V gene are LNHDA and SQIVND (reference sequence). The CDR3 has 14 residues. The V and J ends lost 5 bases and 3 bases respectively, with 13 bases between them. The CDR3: CASSVGTLDYGYTF. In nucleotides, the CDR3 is TGTGCCAGTAGTGTCGGGACACTAGACTATGGCTACACCTTC.

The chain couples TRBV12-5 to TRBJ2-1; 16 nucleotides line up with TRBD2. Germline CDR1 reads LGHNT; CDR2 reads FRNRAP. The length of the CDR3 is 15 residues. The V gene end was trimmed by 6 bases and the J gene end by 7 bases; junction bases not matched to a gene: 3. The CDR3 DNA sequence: TGTGCTAGTGGCCCGGGACTAGCGGGGGGGAATGAGCAGTTCTTC. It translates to CASGPGLAGGNEQFF.

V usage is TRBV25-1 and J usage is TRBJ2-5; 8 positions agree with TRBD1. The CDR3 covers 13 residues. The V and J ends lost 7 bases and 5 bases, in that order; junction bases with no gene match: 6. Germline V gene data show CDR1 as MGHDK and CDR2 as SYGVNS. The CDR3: CASTRQGRETQYF. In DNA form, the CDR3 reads TGTGCCAGCACCAGACAGGGGCGGGAGACCCAGTACTTC.

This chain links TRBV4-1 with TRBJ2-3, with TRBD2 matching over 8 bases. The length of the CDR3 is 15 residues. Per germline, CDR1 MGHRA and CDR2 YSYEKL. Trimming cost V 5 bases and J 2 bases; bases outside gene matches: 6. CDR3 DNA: TGCGCCAGCAGCGTACGGGGGGGCGACACAGATACGCAGTATTTT. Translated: CASSVRGGDTDTQYF.

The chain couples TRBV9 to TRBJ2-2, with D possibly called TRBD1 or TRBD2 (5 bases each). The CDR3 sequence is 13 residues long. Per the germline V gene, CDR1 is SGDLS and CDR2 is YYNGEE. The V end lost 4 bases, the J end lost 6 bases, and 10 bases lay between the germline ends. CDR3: CASSLGPAGELFF. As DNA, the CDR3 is TGTGCCAGCAGCCTGGGACCCGCCGGGGAGCTGTTTTTT.

Here the CDR3 DNA reads TGTGCCAGCAGCCCCGGAGGTAGCAATCAGCCCCAGCATTTT. The encoded protein is CASSPGGSNQPQHF. The chain has TRBV9 and TRBJ1-5; D call uncertain. The CDR3 covers 14 residues. V was cut by 4 bases and J by 0 bases, with 8 bases left in between. Germline lookup yields CDR1 SGDLS and CDR2 YYNGEE. Full variable domain (rest looked up from reference TRBV9 and TRBJ1-5): DSGVTQTPKHLITATGQRVTLRCSPRSGDLSVYWYQQSLDQGLQFLIQYYNGEERAKGNILERFSAQQFPDLHSELNLSSLELGDSALYFCASSPGGSNQPQHFGDGTRLSIL.

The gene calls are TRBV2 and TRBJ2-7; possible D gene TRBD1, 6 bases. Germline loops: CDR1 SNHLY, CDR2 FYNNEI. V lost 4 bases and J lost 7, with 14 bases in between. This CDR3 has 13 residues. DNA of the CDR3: TGTGCCAGCAGTGTGCTGGGGGCCGGAGAGCAGTACTTC. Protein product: CASSVLGAGEQYF.

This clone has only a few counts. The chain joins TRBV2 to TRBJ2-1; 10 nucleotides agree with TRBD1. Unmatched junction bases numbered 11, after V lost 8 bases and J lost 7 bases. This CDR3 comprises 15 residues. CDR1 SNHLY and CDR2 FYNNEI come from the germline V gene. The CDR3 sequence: CASSQQRTGGNEQFF. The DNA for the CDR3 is TGTGCCAGCTCACAGCAGAGGACAGGGGGAAATGAGCAGTTCTTC.

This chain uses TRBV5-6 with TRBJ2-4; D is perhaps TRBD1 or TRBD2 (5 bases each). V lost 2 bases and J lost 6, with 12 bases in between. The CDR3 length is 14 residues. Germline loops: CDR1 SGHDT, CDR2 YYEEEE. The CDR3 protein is CASSFVTGGNIQYF. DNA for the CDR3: TGTGCCAGCAGCTTTGTGACTGGGGGAAACATTCAGTACTTC.

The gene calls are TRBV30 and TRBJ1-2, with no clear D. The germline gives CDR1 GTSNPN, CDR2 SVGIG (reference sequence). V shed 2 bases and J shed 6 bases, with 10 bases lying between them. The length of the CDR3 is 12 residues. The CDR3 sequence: CAWSQQRDGYTF. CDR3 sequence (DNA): TGTGCCTGGAGTCAGCAGCGTGATGGCTACACCTTC.

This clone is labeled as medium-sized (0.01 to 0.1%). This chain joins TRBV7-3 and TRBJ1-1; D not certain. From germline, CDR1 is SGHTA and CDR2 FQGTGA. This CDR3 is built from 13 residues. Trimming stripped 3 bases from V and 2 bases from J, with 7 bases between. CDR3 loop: CASSLTANTEAFF. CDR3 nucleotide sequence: TGTGCCAGCAGCTTGACGGCCAACACTGAAGCTTTCTTT.

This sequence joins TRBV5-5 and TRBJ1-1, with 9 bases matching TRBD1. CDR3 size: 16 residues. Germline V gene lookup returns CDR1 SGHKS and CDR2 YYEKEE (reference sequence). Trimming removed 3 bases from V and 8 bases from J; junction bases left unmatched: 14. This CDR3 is CASSSLDRGKVMEAFF. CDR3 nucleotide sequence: TGTGCCAGCAGCTCCTTGGACAGGGGCAAAGTAATGGAAGCTTTCTTT.

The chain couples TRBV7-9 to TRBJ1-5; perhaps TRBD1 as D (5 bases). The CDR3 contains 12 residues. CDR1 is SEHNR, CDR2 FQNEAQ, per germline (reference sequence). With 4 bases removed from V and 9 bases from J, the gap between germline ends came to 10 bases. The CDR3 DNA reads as TGTGCCAGCAGCTCGGGACGGGGGCCCCAGCATTTT. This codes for CASSSGRGPQHF. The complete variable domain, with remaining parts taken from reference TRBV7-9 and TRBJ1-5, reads DTGVSQNPRHKITKRGQNVTFRCDPISEHNRLYWYRQTLGQGPEFLTYFQNEAQLEKSRLLSDRFSAERPKGSFSTLEIQRTEQGDSAMYLCASSSGRGPQHFGDGTRLSIL.

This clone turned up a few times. The CDR3 sequence: CASSPRIQGTDTEAFF. For the CDR3, the DNA is TGTGCCAGCAGTCCGAGGATCCAGGGAACCGACACTGAAGCTTTCTTT. The chain uses TRBV27 and TRBJ1-1, with a possible D match to TRBD1 (5 bases). Germline V CDR1 and CDR2: MNHEY, SMNVEV (reference sequence). V was cut by 5 bases and J by 3 bases, with 19 bases left in between. The CDR3 extends over 16 amino acids.

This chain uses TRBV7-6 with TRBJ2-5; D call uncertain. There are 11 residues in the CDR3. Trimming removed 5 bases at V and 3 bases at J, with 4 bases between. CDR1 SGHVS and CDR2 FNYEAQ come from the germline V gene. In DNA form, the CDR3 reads TGTGCCAGCAGCCAGGAAGAGACCCAGTACTTC. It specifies CASSQEETQYF.

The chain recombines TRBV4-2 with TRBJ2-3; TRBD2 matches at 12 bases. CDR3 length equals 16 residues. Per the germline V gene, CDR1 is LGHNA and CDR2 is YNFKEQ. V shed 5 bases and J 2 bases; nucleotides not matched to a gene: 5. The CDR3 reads CASSALAGGSTDTQYF. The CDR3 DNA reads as TGTGCCAGCAGCGCACTAGCGGGGGGATCCACAGATACGCAGTATTTT.

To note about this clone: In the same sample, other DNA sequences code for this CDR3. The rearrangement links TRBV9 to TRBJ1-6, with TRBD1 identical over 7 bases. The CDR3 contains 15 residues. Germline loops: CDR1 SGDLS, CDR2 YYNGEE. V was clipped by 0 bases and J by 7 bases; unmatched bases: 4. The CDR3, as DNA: TGTGCCAGCAGCGTAGGGACAGGCCTAAATTCACCCCTCCACTTT. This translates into CASSVGTGLNSPLHF.

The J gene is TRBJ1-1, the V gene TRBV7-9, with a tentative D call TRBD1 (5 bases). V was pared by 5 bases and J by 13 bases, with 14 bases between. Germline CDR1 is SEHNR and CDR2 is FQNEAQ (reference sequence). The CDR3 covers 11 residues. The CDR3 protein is CASSPGGGYFF. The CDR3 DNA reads TGTGCCAGCAGCCCGGGGGGGGGATATTTCTTT.

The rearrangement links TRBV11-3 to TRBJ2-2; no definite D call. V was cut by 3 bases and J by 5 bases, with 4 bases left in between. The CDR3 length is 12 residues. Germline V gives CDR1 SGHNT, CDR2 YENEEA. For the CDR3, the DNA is TGTGCCAGCAGCTTCCCAACCGGGGAGCTGTTTTTT. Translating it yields CASSFPTGELFF. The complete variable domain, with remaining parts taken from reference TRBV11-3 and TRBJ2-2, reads EAGVVQSPRYKIIEKKQPVAFWCNPISGHNTLYWYLQNLGQGPELLIRYENEEAVDDSQLPKDRFSAERLKGVDSTLKIQPAELGDSAVYLCASSFPTGELFFGEGSRLTVL.